This T cell receptor beta chain was profiled in a study of shared clonotypes between healthy human individuals. The donor cohort consisted entirely of Caucasian adults residing in Nashville, Tennessee. The trim removed 0 bases at V and 4 bases at J, leaving 7 bases unmatched. Germline V CDR1 and CDR2: SGHRS, YFSETQ. CDR3 length equals 16 residues. Assay execution proceeded at the deep level. Method: immunoSEQ multiplex PCR; TCRdb's copy keeps in-frame clones and lacks some. The sample holds roughly 2.2 million clones; 85% to 95% are singletons and the top ten take 0.3% to 0.4%. This rearrangement joins TRBV5-1 to TRBJ2-1, with 7 bases that match TRBD2. This clonotype originated in a man aged 18 to 29 in good health. Some clones in this sample may be carry-over from other donors' samples. Sequencing was done on a sample of naive CD4+ T cells from PBMCs. This sample's subset: CD45RA+ positively selected. The CDR3 nucleotides are TGCGCCAGCAGCTTGGGGGCTAGCGGACAATACAATGAGCAGTTCTTC. Amino acid sequence: CASSLGASGQYNEQFF.